These T cell receptor beta chains were read from a single sample in a study of cytomegalovirus exposure and HLA in healthy donors. Produced via immunoSEQ multiplex PCR; TCRdb's table is partial and in-frame only. The data show roughly 160,000 clones, approximately 81% seen once. Sample: PBMCs. Every receptor here comes from a male donor in good health and CMV-seronegative. The conserved cysteine and the conserved F or W are not part of the CDR3 here.

j_call v_call cdr3_aa
TRBJ2-1 TRBV4-2 ASSQDLASGRNEQF
TRBJ2-3 TRBV7-6 ASSLFQGPDTQY
TRBJ2-7 TRBV13 ASSLKLAGGGGRYEQY
TRBJ2-3 TRBV28 ASSRLQTFTDTQY
TRBJ2-3 TRBV4-1 ASSQDGLATDTQY
TRBJ2-2 TRBV5-4 ASSLAPVGELF
TRBJ2-7 TRBV18 ASSPLLQGPGYEQY
TRBJ1-5 TRBV28 ASSSQTGGSGNQPQH
TRBJ1-3 TRBV9 ASSVDGRTAGNTIY
TRBJ1-6 TRBV5-1 ASSFQGDNSPLH
TRBJ2-1 TRBV21-1 ASSIPLGQSGISSAYNEQF
TRBJ2-5 TRBV11-1 ASSFRLAGVEETQY
TRBJ2-5 TRBV25-1 ASSELPSYTDQETQY
TRBJ2-3 TRBV11-2 ASNLAGGTDTQY
TRBJ1-5 TRBV2 ASSERRQFSNQPQH
TRBJ2-7 TRBV27 ASGEQGFYEQY
TRBJ2-3 TRBV4-3 ASSQESLWTEPSTDTQY
TRBJ1-2 TRBV7-9 ASSEGVNYGYT
TRBJ1-5 TRBV15 ATSGPVSGNQPQH
TRBJ2-2 TRBV7-8 ASSQVSGELF
TRBJ2-5 TRBV6-6 ASSYVGSGSGQY
TRBJ1-5 TRBV30 AWSNSRTSYSNQPQH
TRBJ1-2 TRBV9 ASSAQGPRGYT
TRBJ2-7 TRBV5-4 ASSPGQGPYEQY
TRBJ2-1 TRBV6-1 ASKLTGTNEQF
TRBJ2-2 TRBV5-1 ASSSGTSGNTGELF
TRBJ1-2 TRBV7-2 ASSPQMGQGRNGYT
TRBJ1-2 TRBV5-6 ASSEVRGAGYP
TRBJ2-2 TRBV23-1 ASSQSELLARELF
TRBJ2-5 TRBV19 ASSPRQGGETQY
TRBJ1-1 TRBV9 ASGGPTSNTEAF
TRBJ2-7 TRBV6-5 ASSGLGAVAHEQY
TRBJ1-2 TRBV5-6 ASSLGGTGYGYT
TRBJ2-1 TRBV2 ASTEDRTSRSEQF
. TRBV6-5 ASSYRGHGTYEQY
TRBJ2-4 TRBV9 ASSSQGTSGYQY
TRBJ1-3 TRBV29-1 SVAGGGKSHSGNTIY
TRBJ2-7 TRBV11-2 ASSLVRGAYEQY
TRBJ1-3 TRBV2 ASGDRTAGRDTIY
TRBJ2-7 TRBV7-2 ASSANAGGGQY
TRBJ2-7 TRBV28 ASSFLGGSWSSGSYEQY
TRBJ1-1 TRBV29-1 SILIRYTEAF
TRBJ2-7 TRBV27 ASSLIDSYEQY
TRBJ2-7 TRBV28 ASSTTSLKY
TRBJ2-7 TRBV6-5 ASSYSPGNAYEQY
TRBJ1-1 TRBV30 AYDRGQVDTEAF
TRBJ2-3 TRBV5-4 ASSKNHPRGGSTDTQY
TRBJ2-7 TRBV2 ASSEAETGIYEQY
TRBJ1-5 TRBV19 ASNLQGVNQPQH
TRBJ1-6 TRBV19 ASSPKQGFNSPLH
TRBJ2-3 TRBV30 AWSVQVDTQY
TRBJ1-5 TRBV27 ASSSDRTGNQPQH